These 12 T cell receptor beta chains came from one sample sequenced in a study of T cell responses to AZD1222 COVID-19 vaccine. Profiling relied on immunoSEQ multiplex PCR, and the TCRdb table lists in-frame clones only, not all of them. Of some 69,000 clones listed, 83% are singletons. Sequences were derived from peripheral blood, sampled 28 days after the second AZD1222 dose. The receptors stem from an adult who received the AZD1222 COVID-19 vaccine.

The V and J genes are TRBV11-3 and TRBJ1-2; 7 positions match TRBD1. The V gene's germline CDR1 is SGHNT and CDR2 YENEEA. The CDR3 totals 13 residues. The V and J ends lost 8 bases and 1 base, in that order; junction bases with no gene match: 4. In DNA, the CDR3 is TGTGCCAGCGGACAGGCAAATAACTATGGCTACACCTTC. Protein product: CASGQANNYGYTF. Complete variable domain (other parts from reference TRBV11-3 and TRBJ1-2): EAGVVQSPRYKIIEKKQPVAFWCNPISGHNTLYWYLQNLGQGPELLIRYENEEAVDDSQLPKDRFSAERLKGVDSTLKIQPAELGDSAVYLCASGQANNYGYTFGSGTRLTVV.

The chain is built from TRBV5-5 and TRBJ1-1, with D perhaps matching TRBD1 (6 bases). Germline CDR1 reads SGHKS; CDR2 reads YYEKEE (reference sequence). Trimming stripped 9 bases from V and 5 bases from J, with 17 bases between. CDR3 length: 13 amino acids. Here the CDR3 reads CATRWTDITEAFF. The CDR3 coding sequence is TGTGCCACCCGATGGACAGATATTACTGAAGCTTTCTTT. Combining the CDR3 with reference TRBV5-5 and TRBJ1-1 gives the whole variable domain DAGVTQSPTHLIKTRGQQVTLRCSPISGHKSVSWYQQVLGQGPQFIFQYYEKEERGRGNFPDRFSARQFPNYSSELNVNALLLGDSALYLCATRWTDITEAFFGQGTRLTVV.

The rearrangement links TRBV29-1 to TRBJ2-1; D remains ambiguous. The V end was cut by 7 bases, the J end by 7 bases, with 14 bases between. This CDR3 region has 12 residues. Per germline, CDR1 SQVTM and CDR2 ANQGSEA. In DNA, the CDR3 is TGCAGCGCCCTACAAATCAGGAATGAGCAGTTCTTC. Translating it yields CSALQIRNEQFF.

The chain has TRBV6-5 and TRBJ2-2, with D possibly TRBD1 on 5 matching bases. This CDR3 comprises 15 residues. With 2 bases removed from V and 6 bases from J, the gap between germline ends came to 13 bases. From germline, CDR1 is MNHEY and CDR2 SVGAGI. The CDR3 reads CASSYVAGMAGELFF. CDR3 in DNA: TGTGCCAGCAGTTACGTCGCAGGGATGGCCGGGGAGCTGTTTTTT.

The chain carries TRBV6-1 and TRBJ1-5; TRBD1 is a possible D gene (6 bases). V gave up 0 bases and J gave up 3 bases, with 9 bases separating them. The CDR3 runs 15 residues. The germline V gene has CDR1 MNHNS and CDR2 SASEGT. The CDR3 spells CASSEAGHHNQPQHF. The CDR3 region has the DNA TGTGCCAGCAGTGAAGCGGGACACCACAATCAGCCCCAGCATTTT.

This clone has more than one count but fewer than ten. V and J are TRBV5-5 and TRBJ1-1; unclear D gene. CDR3 length: 14 amino acids. Germline CDR1 reads SGHKS; CDR2 reads YYEKEE (reference sequence). Trimming removed 0 bases from V and 4 bases from J, with 10 bases in between. DNA of the CDR3: TGTGCCAGCAGCTTGGACCGTTTGCTCACTGAAGCTTTCTTT. Translating gives CASSLDRLLTEAFF.

This clone was counted once. The rearrangement joins TRBV3-1 (or the pseudogene TRBV3-2) to TRBJ1-2, with 8 bases that match TRBD1. V was pared by 4 bases and J by 0 bases, with 1 base of the junction left unmatched. CDR1 and CDR2 from the germline V gene are LGHDT and YNNKEL (reference sequence). The CDR3 consists of 14 residues. CDR3 protein: CASSRQGPNYGYTF. CDR3 nucleotides: TGTGCCAGCAGCCGACAGGGGCCTAACTATGGCTACACCTTC.

DNA for the CDR3: TGTGCCAGCAGCTTCGAGTCGGTCTATGGCTACACCTTC. It is translated as CASSFESVYGYTF. The V and J genes are TRBV5-4 and TRBJ1-2; no reliable D call. Germline lookup yields CDR1 SGHNT and CDR2 YYREEE (reference sequence). The V end was cut by 2 bases, the J end by 4 bases, with 9 bases between. The CDR3 runs to 13 residues.

By sample share, this clone is medium-sized. The gene calls are TRBV7-9 and TRBJ2-4; no clear D gene. Trimming took off 5 bases at V and 0 bases at J, with 11 bases between the two ends. Germline values: CDR1 SEHNR, CDR2 FQNEAQ (reference sequence). The CDR3 totals 15 residues. The CDR3 loop reads CASSRTGLAKNIQYF. CDR3 sequence (DNA): TGTGCCAGCAGCCGAACCGGGCTAGCCAAAAACATTCAGTACTTC.

The chain uses TRBV6-4 and TRBJ1-1; D unresolved. CDR3 length: 13 residues. V was pared by 4 bases and J by 7 bases, with 13 bases between. Germline CDR1 is MRHNA and CDR2 is SNTAGT. The CDR3 region has the DNA TGTGCCAGCAGTGGGGTGGTCGGAGATGAAGCTTTCTTT. As protein: CASSGVVGDEAFF.

Points on this clone: The junction and the germline gene differ at one end; a read error may be behind it. V gene TRBV6-2 or TRBV6-3 combines with J gene TRBJ2-2; D might be TRBD2 (6 bases). From germline, CDR1 is MNHEY and CDR2 SVGEGT. This CDR3 region has 15 residues. CDR3 loop: CASSSSLGNTGGLFF. The CDR3 coding sequence is TGTGCCAGCAGTTCCTCGTTGGGGAACACCGGGGGGCTGTTTTTT.

The J gene is TRBJ1-1, the V gene TRBV11-2, with D perhaps TRBD1 (6 bases). V gave up 4 bases and J gave up 7 bases, with 16 bases separating them. Germline-derived CDR1 and CDR2 are SGHAT and FQNNGV. CDR3 size: 14 residues. CDR3 nucleotide sequence: TGTGCCAGCAGCTCAATTCAGGGGCTCGTTGAAGCTTTCTTT. The encoded protein is CASSSIQGLVEAFF. The variable domain in full, completed from reference TRBV11-2 and TRBJ1-1, reads EAGVAQSPRYKIIEKRQSVAFWCNPISGHATLYWYQQILGQGPKLLIQFQNNGVVDDSQLPKDRFSAERLKGVDSTLKIQPAKLEDSAVYLCASSSIQGLVEAFFGQGTRLTVV.